This passage covers 5 T cell receptor beta chains from one sample sequenced in a study of T cell changes during pregnancy in multiple sclerosis. Sequencing used immunoSEQ multiplex PCR; TCRdb keeps in-frame clones, though not all of them. The table records 35,000 or so clones, 88% of them present only once. The material was CD4+ T cells from peripheral blood mononuclear cells, obtained before pregnancy. The receptors derive from a female donor with multiple sclerosis, enrolled in a pregnancy study.

The chain joins TRBV11-3 to TRBJ2-6, with D tentatively TRBD2 (5 bases). The V end was cut by 3 bases, the J end by 0 bases, with 9 bases between. Germline V CDR1 and CDR2: SGHNT, YENEEA. The CDR3 length is 16 residues. Here the CDR3 DNA reads TGTGCCAGCAGCTTTGGAGGAGACTCTGGGGCCAACGTCCTGACTTTC. It translates to CASSFGGDSGANVLTF.

This clone was found a few times. This sequence joins TRBV27 and TRBJ1-5; D might be TRBD1 (6 bases). Germline values: CDR1 MNHEY, CDR2 SMNVEV (reference sequence). The CDR3 is 14 amino acids. V was trimmed by 5 bases and J by 2 bases, leaving 10 bases between them. CDR3 sequence (DNA): TGTGCCAGCAGTGTACAGGGTGGCAATCAGCCCCAGCATTTT. Protein sequence: CASSVQGGNQPQHF.

This chain connects TRBV7-3 to TRBJ2-6, with D possibly matching TRBD1 (5 bases). The CDR3 totals 13 residues. Trimming cost V 6 bases and J 7 bases, with 10 bases left between them. Germline V gives CDR1 SGHTA, CDR2 FQGTGA. In DNA form, the CDR3 reads TGTGCCAGCAGTCCAGGGATAGCCAACGTCCTGACTTTC. It codes for CASSPGIANVLTF.

The chain uses TRBV2 and TRBJ2-7, with 13 bases fitting TRBD2. This CDR3 has 17 amino acids. In germline, CDR1 is SNHLY, CDR2 FYNNEI. V trimming: 2 bases; J trimming: 4 bases; junction bases outside the gene matches: 8. CDR3 bases: TGTGCCAGCAGTGAATCCCTGGGACTAGCGGGGAAATACGAGCAGTACTTC. Translated: CASSESLGLAGKYEQYF. The variable domain in full, completed from reference TRBV2 and TRBJ2-7, reads EPEVTQTPSHQVTQMGQEVILRCVPISNHLYFYWYRQILGQKVEFLVSFYNNEISEKSEIFDDQFSVERPDGSNFTLKIRSTKLEDSAMYFCASSESLGLAGKYEQYFGPGTRLTVT.

There are a few counts of this clone. This chain links TRBV28 with TRBJ1-1; tentatively, D is TRBD1 (6 bases). This CDR3 has 12 residues. Trimming took 6 bases from V and 11 from J, leaving 16 bases between them. Germline CDR1 reads MDHEN; CDR2 reads SYDVKM. The CDR3 protein is CASRLTQGRAFF. The CDR3 DNA sequence: TGTGCCAGCAGACTAACCCAGGGGCGGGCTTTCTTT.